This TCR beta chain was profiled in a study of cytomegalovirus exposure and HLA in healthy donors. Germline assignment: CDR1 LNHDA and CDR2 SQIVND (reference sequence). Trimming shortened V by 4 bases and J by 1 base, and 13 bases separated the two germline ends. The CDR3 totals 15 residues. PCR involved 60 Vbeta and 13 Jbeta primers. Using immunoSEQ multiplex PCR, the repertoire was profiled, and TCRdb retains in-frame clones only, with some absent. This repertoire includes roughly 77,000 clones. The chain joins TRBV19 to TRBJ1-1; a weak D match, TRBD1 (5 bases). The sequence came from a man under 40 in good health and CMV-seronegative. Sequenced sample: PBMCs. CDR3 protein: CASSTRGQANTEAFF. For the CDR3, the DNA is TGTGCCAGTAGTACGCGGGGCCAGGCGAACACTGAAGCTTTCTTT.